The rows below give T cell receptor beta chains drawn from one sample of a study of CD8+CD57+ T cells in acquired aplastic anemia. Each CDR3 protein gets one entry after TCRdb re-called the reads with MiXCR. Of about 160,000 distinct CDR3 sequences in the sample, around 43% are singletons; the top ten hold 3.2%. Source material: sorted CD4+, CD8+, or CD8+CD57+ T cells (not recorded which) from PBMCs. The receptors derive from a human donor with aplastic anemia. Each CDR3 is given with its conserved first and last residue. The D gene is left open where the match is weak. Clone size is shown for a subset of rows, as once, few, many or a class of expanded clone.

TRBV7-6,TRBJ2-7,TRBD2,-,16,TGTGCCAGCAGCTTAGAGAGTCCTAGCGGGGCCTACGAGCAGTACTTC,CASSLESPSGAYEQYF
TRBV2,TRBJ1-5,-,-,12,TGTGCCAGCGGACGGTACCAAGAGACCCAGCATTTT,CASGRYQETQHF
TRBV7-9,TRBJ1-4,-,-,15,TGTGCCAGCAGCTTAGCAGGACGGATTAATGAAAAACTGTTTTTT,CASSLAGRINEKLFF
TRBV13,TRBJ1-4,-,few,15,TGTGCCAGCAGCTCCGGACCCGCAACTAATGAAAAACTGTTTTTT,CASSSGPATNEKLFF
TRBV24-1,TRBJ1-1,-,-,16,TGTGCCACCAGTGATTCAGGGTCGGCGTGGGACACTGAAGCTTTCTTT,CATSDSGSAWDTEAFF
TRBV20-1,TRBJ2-5,-,many,10,TGCAGTGCCGGGCGGGAGACCCAGTACTTC,CSAGRETQYF
TRBV7-9,TRBJ2-7,-,-,15,TGTGCCAGCAGCTTATTAAAGGGTTCAAGGTACGAGCAGTACTTC,CASSLLKGSRYEQYF
TRBV20-1,TRBJ1-2,-,-,14,TGCAGTGCTAGAGACCCCACACGGGGCTATGGCTACACCTTC,CSARDPTRGYGYTF
TRBV5-1,TRBJ1-6,TRBD1,-,14,TGCGCCAGCAGCTTGGAGACAGGGGATTCACCCCTCCACTTT,CASSLETGDSPLHF
TRBV10-3,TRBJ1-2,-,-,14,TGTGCCATCAGTCAGGACAGAGAGGACTATGGCTACACCTTC,CAISQDREDYGYTF
TRBV2,TRBJ2-2,-,many,13,TGTGCCAGCAGCAGGGGCGTAAGCGGGGAGCTGTTTTTT,CASSRGVSGELFF
TRBV29-1,TRBJ1-5,TRBD1,few,12,TGCAGCGTCTCAGGGGGTGATCAGCCCCAGCATTTT,CSVSGGDQPQHF
TRBV18,TRBJ1-1,-,-,12,TGTGCCAGCTCACCCTTAGGACTTGAAGCTTTCTTT,CASSPLGLEAFF
TRBV2,TRBJ2-3,TRBD2,once,16,TGTGCCAGCAACGGACTAGCGGGGGGAGGTAGGAATACGCAGTATTTT,CASNGLAGGGRNTQYF
TRBV7-8,TRBJ2-5,TRBD1,-,15,TGTGCCAGCAGCTTGGAATCAACAGGGGCTCGAGACCAGTACTTC,CASSLESTGARDQYF
TRBV11-3,TRBJ1-2,TRBD1,-,15,TGTGCCAGCAGCTTAGCCGGACAGGGAGGATATGGCTACACCTTC,CASSLAGQGGYGYTF
TRBV2,TRBJ1-5,-,-,13,TGTGCCAGCAGTGTGGGTGTTTATCAGCCCCAGCATTTT,CASSVGVYQPQHF
TRBV20-1,TRBJ2-5,TRBD2,-,12,TGCAGTGCTAGAATAGCGGGTGAGACCCAGTACTTC,CSARIAGETQYF
TRBV19,TRBJ1-1,TRBD1,many,14,TGTGCCAGTAAGGCCCGGGACAGGGACACTGAAGCTTTCTTT,CASKARDRDTEAFF
TRBV11-2,TRBJ1-6,TRBD1,-,15,TGTGCCAGCAGCTTAGGCGGACAGGGCGGCTCACCCCTCCACTTT,CASSLGGQGGSPLHF
TRBV20-1,TRBJ2-5,TRBD2,many,17,TGCAGTGCTAGAGGGACTAGCGGGAGATCGGGGGAAGAGACCCAGTACTTC,CSARGTSGRSGEETQYF